These 17 T cell receptor beta chains originate from one sample sequenced in a study of response to subunit inactivated influenza vaccine (dated by TCRdb to about 2018). The method behind the library was RT-PCR. These reads were obtained on an Illumina HiSeq 2500. Using fastp trimming at Q25 and MiXCR clonotype assembly, TCRdb reanalyzed the public sequencing data and kept in-frame beta chains. Entries are consolidated by CDR3 protein sequence, retaining the most common genes and DNA. Counted in this sample were hundreds of thousands of distinct CDR3 sequences; over 9.5% of them appeared once. The top ten clonotypes cover about 9.4% of the sample. The sequenced sample was PBMCs from blood, obtained on the day of vaccination. The source of these receptors is a man in his forties or fifties who received an inactivated influenza vaccine. Donor details come from another sample of the same person, matched by shared clones.

Ten or more counts support this clonotype. This rearrangement joins TRBV12-3 or TRBV12-4 to TRBJ2-2; possibly TRBD1 for D (5 bases). The CDR3 length is 14 residues. Trimming took 3 bases from V and 3 from J, leaving 8 bases between them. The CDR3 sequence is CASSLTAYTGELFF. In DNA, the CDR3 is TGTGCCAGCAGTTTGACAGCTTACACCGGGGAGCTGTTTTTT.

V is TRBV19 and J is TRBJ2-1; 9 bases agree with TRBD1. CDR1 is LNHDA, CDR2 SQIVND, per germline (reference sequence). V lost 5 bases to trimming and J lost 3 bases; unmatched junction nucleotides: 8. CDR3 size: 16 residues. CDR3 nucleotides: TGTGCCAGTAGTTTCTGGACAGGGGCCCTCTACAATGAGCAGTTCTTC. Its translation is CASSFWTGALYNEQFF.

This clonotype was counted many times. The J gene is TRBJ1-1, the V gene TRBV3-1, with unresolved D. V lost 3 bases to trimming and J lost 1 base, with 12 bases between them. Looked up from germline, CDR1 is LGHDT and CDR2 is YNNKEL (reference sequence). The CDR3 sequence is 15 residues long. DNA of the CDR3: TGTGCCAGCAGCCAGACCTTTCTAGGGAACACTGAAGCTTTCTTT. It specifies CASSQTFLGNTEAFF.

V is TRBV7-6 and J is TRBJ2-7; 16 bases agree with TRBD2. The CDR3 runs 20 residues. With 3 bases clipped from V and 7 bases from J, the junction kept 18 bases outside the gene matches. In germline, CDR1 is SGHVS, CDR2 FNYEAQ. The CDR3 coding sequence is TGTGCCAGCAGCTTTTTCCTCCCGGGACTAGCGGGAGGGCCGGTGTGGGAGCAGTACTTC. It codes for CASSFFLPGLAGGPVWEQYF.

This chain uses TRBV6-1 with TRBJ2-7; 8 nucleotides agree with TRBD2. CDR3 length: 14 amino acids. Germline V gene lookup returns CDR1 MNHNS and CDR2 SASEGT. V was clipped by 6 bases and J by 4 bases; unmatched bases: 8. In DNA, the CDR3 is TGTGCCAGCAGCAAGACTAGCGCGAATTACGAGCAGTACTTC. Protein: CASSKTSANYEQYF.

The chain combines TRBV6-2 or TRBV6-3 with TRBJ2-6; D uncertain. The germline CDR1 and CDR2 sequences are MNHEY and SVGEGT. The ends were cut back, 6 bases at V and 0 bases at J, with 12 bases in the middle. The CDR3 extends over 16 amino acids. The CDR3 region has the DNA TGTGCCAGCAGAAAAACAGTCAACTCTGGGGCCAACGTCCTGACTTTC. Its translation: CASRKTVNSGANVLTF.

The chain employs TRBV28 and TRBJ2-7, with 7 bases fitting TRBD2. CDR1 is MDHEN and CDR2 is SYDVKM in the germline V gene. The CDR3 sequence is 15 residues long. The V and J ends lost 7 bases and 1 base, in that order; junction bases with no gene match: 10. Here the CDR3 reads CASIHGSGASYEQYF. DNA for the CDR3: TGTGCCAGCATCCACGGCAGCGGGGCTTCCTACGAGCAGTACTTC.

This clonotype occurred many times. This chain links TRBV18 with TRBJ2-2, with 9 positions matching TRBD1. There are 15 residues in the CDR3. Germline trimming cut 4 bases from V and 3 bases from J; bases unmatched to any gene: 3. Germline loops: CDR1 KGHSH, CDR2 LQKENI. The CDR3 DNA reads as TGTGCCAGCTCACAGCGGACAGGGGACACCGGGGAGCTGTTTTTT. Amino acid sequence: CASSQRTGDTGELFF.

This clonotype was seen once. The genes are TRBV5-1 and TRBJ2-1, with D maybe TRBD2 (6 bases). This CDR3 spans 16 amino acids. Germline V gene data show CDR1 as SGHRS and CDR2 as YFSETQ. V lost 0 bases and J lost 7, with 17 bases in between. CDR3 loop: CASSLGGGIRRNEQFF. CDR3 coding DNA: TGCGCCAGCAGCTTGGGCGGCGGGATCCGGAGGAATGAGCAGTTCTTC.

The gene calls are TRBV28 and TRBJ1-2, with D possibly matching TRBD1 (5 bases). Deletions cut 3 bases from V and 7 bases from J, with 15 bases between. CDR1 MDHEN and CDR2 SYDVKM come from the germline V gene. This CDR3 spans 14 amino acids. In nucleotides, the CDR3 is TGTGCCAGCAGTTTCGGTGGGGGTCCTCTTGGCTACACCTTC. Protein sequence: CASSFGGGPLGYTF.

This clonotype was detected a few times. This chain connects TRBV7-2 to TRBJ2-4; 7 bases line up with TRBD1. Trimming at V came to 5 bases and at J to 0 bases, leaving 10 bases not matched to a gene. Germline values: CDR1 SGHTA, CDR2 FQGNSA. CDR3 length: 17 residues. The CDR3 bases are TGTGCCAGCAGCCCCCAGACAGGGTTGATAGCCAAAAACATTCAGTACTTC. Encoded protein: CASSPQTGLIAKNIQYF.

The CDR3: CASRPDYSTDTQYF. DNA of the CDR3: TGTGCCAGTAGACCGGACTACAGCACAGATACGCAGTATTTT. The V and J genes are TRBV19 and TRBJ2-3, with a possible D match to TRBD2 (6 bases). Germline CDR1 reads LNHDA; CDR2 reads SQIVND (reference sequence). V was cut by 6 bases and J by 0 bases, with 10 bases left in between. There are 14 residues in the CDR3.

This clonotype was seen only a few times. The chain uses TRBV11-2 and TRBJ2-3, with D possibly being TRBD2 (5 bases). Germline V gene lookup returns CDR1 SGHAT and CDR2 FQNNGV. V dropped 5 bases and J dropped 1 base, with 16 bases sitting between them. This CDR3 has 16 residues. The CDR3 nucleotides read TGTGCCAGCAGCCCCCAACGGACTTCCCGCACAGATACGCAGTATTTT. Its translation is CASSPQRTSRTDTQYF.

This clonotype was found a few times. The chain is built from TRBV10-3 and TRBJ2-7, with TRBD2 matching 9 bases. The germline gives CDR1 ENHRY, CDR2 SYGVKD. CDR3 size: 14 residues. V shed 0 bases, J shed 4 bases, and the junction held 1 base outside the gene matches. CDR3 sequence reads: CAISESSGRYEQYF. CDR3 bases: TGTGCCATCAGTGAGTCTAGCGGGAGATACGAGCAGTACTTC.

At least ten counts were recorded for this clonotype. V usage is TRBV5-1 and J usage is TRBJ2-1, with TRBD2 matching over 10 bases. Germline V CDR1 and CDR2: SGHRS, YFSETQ. With V trimmed by 3 bases and J by 8 bases, 2 bases remained unmatched. This CDR3 spans 13 amino acids. The CDR3 coding sequence is TGCGCCAGCAGCTCAGGGACTAGCGATGAGCAGTTCTTC. Protein sequence: CASSSGTSDEQFF.

This clonotype was seen ten or more times. V usage is TRBV6-2 or TRBV6-3 and J usage is TRBJ2-1, with 7 bases matching TRBD1. The CDR3 length is 15 residues. Germline trimming cut 6 bases from V and 5 bases from J; bases unmatched to any gene: 10. Per the germline V gene, CDR1 is MNHEY and CDR2 is SVGEGT. CDR3 nucleotides: TGTGCCAGCAGACCACCCGGGACAGAGAACAATGAGCAGTTCTTC. Translation: CASRPPGTENNEQFF.

V is TRBV5-1 and J is TRBJ2-6; tentative D call: TRBD1 (5 bases). CDR3 length equals 15 residues. Germline assignment: CDR1 SGHRS and CDR2 YFSETQ. V shed 3 bases and J shed 0 bases, with 7 bases lying between them. CDR3 sequence: CASSYRNSGANVLTF. In nucleotides, the CDR3 is TGCGCCAGCAGCTACAGGAACTCTGGGGCCAACGTCCTGACTTTC. Supplemented by reference TRBV5-1 and TRBJ2-6, the full variable domain reads KAGVTQTPRYLIKTRGQQVTLSCSPISGHRSVSWYQQTPGQGLQFLFEYFSETQRNKGNFPGRFSGRQFSNSRSEMNVSTLELGDSALYLCASSYRNSGANVLTFGAGSRLTVL.